This T cell receptor beta chain was found in a study of blood T cells in healthy people across ages. Turning to the study itself: Template switching recovered approximately one barcoded beta molecule for every two T cells.

Combining a sample-barcoded 5' primer with a J-beta primer mix, a second PCR ran for 7 to 11 cycles. The template-switch adaptor, which had 12 random nucleotides, put a tag on each cDNA molecule. TCRdb processed the 5' RACE reads anew with MiXCR; each CDR3 protein has one entry. Altogether around 750,000 distinct CDR3 sequences are present, 53% being singletons, with the ten largest covering about 42%. Points on this clonotype: The antigen is not known.

Trimming stripped 8 bases from V and 8 bases from J, with 10 bases between. Germline values: CDR1 MDHEN, CDR2 SYDVKM. The length of the CDR3 is 11 residues. Regarding the study as a whole: Whereas aged donors had fewer naive CD4+ cells, long-lived donors had more of them and higher diversity. TCR beta diversity correlated strongly with naive T cell percentage.

Sequenced: blood. The genes are TRBV28 and TRBJ2-1; D is unresolved. The TCR was taken from a man older than 75 in good health. The CDR3 DNA follows: TGTGCCAGCCGTACCGAAGATGAGCAGTTCTTC. Residues: CASRTEDEQFF. Using reference TRBV28 and TRBJ2-1 for the parts outside the CDR3, the full variable domain is DVKVTQSSRYLVKRTGEKVFLECVQDMDHENMFWYRQDPGLGLRLIYFSYDVKMKEKGDIPEGYSVSREKKERFSLILESASTNQTSMYLCASRTEDEQFFGPGTRLTVL.